Sequencing of this T cell receptor (beta chain) was carried out in a study of cytomegalovirus exposure and HLA in healthy donors. Notes on the study in general: Investigators reported approximately 170 TCR beta chains as tied to cytomegalovirus.

The length of the CDR3 is 13 residues. Germline CDR1 and CDR2: PRHDT and FYEKMQ (reference sequence). The V and J ends lost 4 bases and 6 bases, in that order; junction bases with no gene match: 6. As for the donors, each was a healthy bone marrow donor. Absent from the records is this donor's CMV serostatus. The primer mix had 60 Vbeta and 13 Jbeta primers. Profiling relied on immunoSEQ multiplex PCR, and the TCRdb table lists in-frame clones only, not all of them. The top ten clones hold 3.5% of a sample with approximately 140,000 clones, 70% to 80% of them seen once. With respect to this clone: Antigen unknown.

The V gene is TRBV13, the J gene TRBJ2-7, with TRBD1 matching 7 bases. The material sequenced was PBMCs. The receptor comes from a human donor in good health. The chain's CDR3 is CASSSTGQIEQYF. The DNA of the CDR3 is TGTGCCAGCAGCTCGACGGGACAGATCGAGCAGTACTTC. The complete variable domain, with remaining parts taken from reference TRBV13 and TRBJ2-7, reads AAGVIQSPRHLIKEKRETATLKCYPIPRHDTVYWYQQGPGQDPQFLISFYEKMQSDKGSIPDRFSAQQFSDYHSELNMSSLELGDSALYFCASSSTGQIEQYFGPGTRLTVT.